One TCR beta chain is described in this entry. These data belong to a study of identical twins. TCRdb redid the calling of the 5' RACE reads with MiXCR, one entry per CDR3 protein. The repertoire has 500,000 to 550,000 distinct CDR3 sequences, around 24% of them found once; the top ten carry around 0.5%. This same sample was also taken into another study, of yellow fever vaccine responses in identical twins.

This receptor was identified in a woman aged 18 to 35 in good health. Sequencing used CD4+ T cells sorted from blood.

DNA of the CDR3: TGTGCCAGCAGCTTAGGACACGGTGGCAGGGGGCAAGGGGGCTTCAAAAACATTCAGTACTTC. As protein: CASSLGHGGRGQGGFKNIQYF. The chain uses TRBV11-2 and TRBJ2-4; 8 nucleotides align to TRBD1. V dropped 1 base and J dropped 3; count of bases not matched to a gene: 20. CDR1 and CDR2 (germline): SGHAT, FQNNGV. CDR3 length: 21 residues.